The 20 T cell receptor beta chains presented below share a single source sample, sequenced in a study of T cells after yellow fever vaccination. MiXCR was run by TCRdb on the 5' RACE reads, yielding one entry per CDR3 protein. The sample holds 550,000 to 750,000 distinct CDR3 sequences, 13% seen once. The sequenced sample was PBMCs, obtained on the day of the yellow fever booster vaccination. The receptors come from a man aged 25-40 years who received the YFV17D yellow fever vaccine.

For the CDR3, the DNA is TGTGCCAGCAGCTTAAGGGGAACGCGCACTGGGGCCAACGTCCTGACTTTC. Its translation is CASSLRGTRTGANVLTF. The chain carries TRBV7-2 and TRBJ2-6, with D perhaps TRBD1 (5 bases). This CDR3 region has 17 residues. Trimming removed 2 bases at V and 2 bases at J, with 13 bases between. Germline values: CDR1 SGHTA, CDR2 FQGNSA.

The chain employs TRBV20-1 and TRBJ2-1, with 9 bases matching TRBD2. The trim removed 5 bases at V and 4 bases at J, leaving 12 bases unmatched. Germline assignment: CDR1 DFQATT and CDR2 SNEGSKA (reference sequence). The CDR3 contains 16 residues. In nucleotides, the CDR3 is TGCAGTGCTGCCCACTCTAGCGGGGTACTATACAATGAGCAGTTCTTC. Its protein product is CSAAHSSGVLYNEQFF.

The chain employs TRBV29-1 and TRBJ2-5; D uncertain. Trimming pared 7 bases from V and 1 base from J, leaving 19 bases between. CDR3 size: 15 residues. CDR1 is SQVTM, CDR2 ANQGSEA, per germline. The CDR3 DNA reads as TGCAGCGGGGTTTACTTCTCCCTTACCCAAGAGACCCAGTACTTC. Amino acid sequence: CSGVYFSLTQETQYF.

The chain carries TRBV5-5 and TRBJ2-7, with a possible D match to TRBD2 (6 bases). The CDR3 covers 15 residues. V gave up 0 bases and J gave up 2 bases, with 12 bases separating them. CDR1 and CDR2 (germline): SGHKS, YYEKEE (reference sequence). CDR3 in DNA: TGTGCCAGCAGCTTGGAGGGAGGCGTCGCCTACGAGCAGTACTTC. This gives the protein CASSLEGGVAYEQYF.

This clonotype was counted many times. The chain uses TRBV29-1 and TRBJ2-3; D is perhaps TRBD1 (6 bases). The CDR3 is made up of 14 amino acids. Between the trimmed V and J ends, which lost 7 bases and 4 bases, there was a span of 18 bases. CDR1 and CDR2 (germline): SQVTM, ANQGSEA. The CDR3: CSGQGGEAADTQYF. As DNA, the CDR3 is TGCAGCGGGCAAGGGGGTGAAGCGGCAGATACGCAGTATTTT.

This clonotype has ten or more counts. In nucleotides, the CDR3 is TGCAGTGCTTCTCGCCCGCAAAGCCAAGAGACCCAGTACTTC. Amino acid sequence: CSASRPQSQETQYF. The V gene is TRBV20-1, the J gene TRBJ2-5; D gene ambiguous. The V gene's germline CDR1 is DFQATT and CDR2 SNEGSKA (reference sequence). The CDR3 length is 14 residues. The V end was cut by 5 bases, the J end by 1 base, with 14 bases between.

J is TRBJ2-1 and V is TRBV9; the match to TRBD2 covers 8 bases. From germline, CDR1 is SGDLS and CDR2 YYNGEE. The CDR3 contains 15 residues. V shed 0 bases and J 5 bases; nucleotides not matched to a gene: 4. The chain's CDR3 is CASSVVTSGNNEQFF. The CDR3 nucleotides are TGTGCCAGCAGCGTAGTAACTAGCGGTAACAATGAGCAGTTCTTC.

The chain uses TRBV4-1 and TRBJ2-7; D might be TRBD2 (6 bases). V shed 1 base and J shed 3 bases, with 19 bases lying between them. Germline V lookup: CDR1 MGHRA, CDR2 YSYEKL. The CDR3 is 17 residues long. The CDR3 here is CASSQVDTAGSYYEQYF. The CDR3 nucleotides are TGCGCCAGCAGCCAAGTCGACACTGCCGGGAGCTACTACGAGCAGTACTTC.

This sequence joins TRBV20-1 and TRBJ2-4; D is uncertain. V was cut by 5 bases and J by 9 bases, with 14 bases left in between. The CDR3 totals 12 residues. CDR1 and CDR2 from the germline V gene are DFQATT and SNEGSKA (reference sequence). The CDR3 bases are TGCAGTGCTCAGCGAACTTTAGGCATTCAGTACTTC. Protein: CSAQRTLGIQYF.

This chain links TRBV18 with TRBJ2-1, with D possibly TRBD2 on 5 matching bases. V was trimmed by 3 bases and J by 1 base, leaving 10 bases between them. This CDR3 is 15 amino acids long. Germline assignment: CDR1 KGHSH and CDR2 LQKENI. DNA for the CDR3: TGTGCCAGCTCACCCCCGCGGGCTTCCTACAATGAGCAGTTCTTC. Protein: CASSPPRASYNEQFF. Filled out from reference TRBV18 and TRBJ2-1, the complete variable domain reads NAGVMQNPRHLVRRRGQEARLRCSPMKGHSHVYWYRQLPEEGLKFMVYLQKENIIDESGMPKERFSAEFPKEGPSILRIQQVVRGDSAAYFCASSPPRASYNEQFFGPGTRLTVL.

The chain joins TRBV6-2 or TRBV6-3 to TRBJ2-7; possible D gene TRBD2, 6 bases. V was pared by 7 bases and J by 6 bases, with 16 bases between. Germline lookup yields CDR1 MNHEY and CDR2 SVGEGT. The CDR3 is made up of 13 amino acids. CDR3 region: CASTRLSGFEQYF. In nucleotides, the CDR3 is TGTGCCAGCACCCGACTTAGCGGATTCGAGCAGTACTTC.

The genes are TRBV11-2 and TRBJ2-3, with 7 bases fitting TRBD2. The junction had 11 bases not matched to a gene; V was cut back by 2 bases and J by 0 bases. From germline, CDR1 is SGHAT and CDR2 FQNNGV. The CDR3 extends over 18 amino acids. DNA of the CDR3: TGTGCCAGCAGCTTAAAACCCAGCGGGGCCGGAAGCACAGATACGCAGTATTTT. Translated, it gives CASSLKPSGAGSTDTQYF. The variable domain in full, completed from reference TRBV11-2 and TRBJ2-3, reads EAGVAQSPRYKIIEKRQSVAFWCNPISGHATLYWYQQILGQGPKLLIQFQNNGVVDDSQLPKDRFSAERLKGVDSTLKIQPAKLEDSAVYLCASSLKPSGAGSTDTQYFGPGTRLTVL.

A few counts support this clonotype. The chain has TRBV7-2 and TRBJ2-1; D might be TRBD1 (6 bases). CDR3 size: 16 residues. Per the germline V gene, CDR1 is SGHTA and CDR2 is FQGNSA. V lost 4 bases and J 2 bases, leaving 15 bases between the germline ends. CDR3 bases: TGTGCCAGCAGCTCCTCGGTGGGACAAACCTACAATGAGCAGTTCTTC. It is translated as CASSSSVGQTYNEQFF.

The chain carries TRBV7-9 and TRBJ2-1; the D gene is possibly TRBD2 (5 bases). Germline-derived CDR1 and CDR2 are SEHNR and FQNEAQ (reference sequence). The CDR3 runs 15 residues. V was clipped by 7 bases and J by 4 bases, with 17 bases between them. CDR3 in DNA: TGTGCCAGCACCACTACACGGAGGTCGTACAATGAGCAGTTCTTC. Protein: CASTTTRRSYNEQFF. Supplemented by reference TRBV7-9 and TRBJ2-1, the full variable domain reads DTGVSQNPRHKITKRGQNVTFRCDPISEHNRLYWYRQTLGQGPEFLTYFQNEAQLEKSRLLSDRFSAERPKGSFSTLEIQRTEQGDSAMYLCASTTTRRSYNEQFFGPGTRLTVL.

This clonotype showed up just a few times. The chain is built from TRBV5-5 and TRBJ1-4; the D gene is possibly TRBD1 (5 bases). This CDR3 region has 15 residues. V gave up 2 bases and J gave up 0 bases, with 8 bases separating them. CDR1 SGHKS and CDR2 YYEKEE come from the germline V gene (reference sequence). CDR3 nucleotide sequence: TGTGCCAGCAGCTTTCAGGGTGCAACTAATGAAAAACTGTTTTTT. Amino acid sequence: CASSFQGATNEKLFF. Filled out from reference TRBV5-5 and TRBJ1-4, the complete variable domain reads DAGVTQSPTHLIKTRGQQVTLRCSPISGHKSVSWYQQVLGQGPQFIFQYYEKEERGRGNFPDRFSARQFPNYSSELNVNALLLGDSALYLCASSFQGATNEKLFFGSGTQLSVL.

The sample holds a few counts of this clonotype. The V and J genes are TRBV6-5 and TRBJ2-1, with TRBD2 identical over 11 bases. The CDR3 covers 16 residues. J was trimmed by 5 bases and V by 0 bases; bases with no gene match: 3. In germline, CDR1 is MNHEY, CDR2 SVGAGI. The CDR3 loop reads CASSYSASGRNNEQFF. The DNA of the CDR3 is TGTGCCAGCAGTTACTCGGCTAGCGGGAGGAACAATGAGCAGTTCTTC.

This clonotype was counted between two and nine times. The gene calls are TRBV28 and TRBJ2-1; TRBD1 is a possible D gene (6 bases). Germline V gene sequence: CDR1 MDHEN, CDR2 SYDVKM. V dropped 6 bases and J dropped 1 base, with 13 bases sitting between them. CDR3 length: 15 amino acids. The CDR3 here is CASRGQTPSYNEQFF. Here the CDR3 DNA reads TGTGCCAGCAGAGGACAGACCCCTTCCTACAATGAGCAGTTCTTC. The variable domain in full, with the rest retrieved from reference TRBV28 and TRBJ2-1, is DVKVTQSSRYLVKRTGEKVFLECVQDMDHENMFWYRQDPGLGLRLIYFSYDVKMKEKGDIPEGYSVSREKKERFSLILESASTNQTSMYLCASRGQTPSYNEQFFGPGTRLTVL.

This clonotype was seen many times. J is TRBJ2-5 and V is TRBV7-9; 7 bases fit TRBD1. Germline V lookup: CDR1 SEHNR, CDR2 FQNEAQ (reference sequence). The V and J ends lost 5 bases and 2 bases, in that order; junction bases with no gene match: 5. The CDR3 totals 14 residues. CDR3 DNA sequence: TGTGCCAGCAGCCCTTGGACAGGTCAAGAGACCCAGTACTTC. Protein: CASSPWTGQETQYF.

This chain connects TRBV29-1 to TRBJ2-7; 9 bases line up with TRBD1. CDR1 is SQVTM and CDR2 is ANQGSEA in the germline V gene. V shed 6 bases and J 4 bases; nucleotides not matched to a gene: 4. The CDR3 runs 12 residues. CDR3 coding DNA: TGCAGCGTGAAGGGACAGGGTTACGAGCAGTACTTC. This encodes CSVKGQGYEQYF.

The sample holds many counts of this clonotype. The V call is TRBV20-1, the J call TRBJ1-4, with 9 bases aligning to TRBD1. Unmatched junction bases numbered 1, after V lost 3 bases and J lost 5 bases. Looked up from germline, CDR1 is DFQATT and CDR2 is SNEGSKA (reference sequence). The CDR3 is 13 amino acids. CDR3 in amino acids: CSARGTGNEKLFF. Here the CDR3 DNA reads TGCAGTGCTAGGGGGACAGGGAATGAAAAACTGTTTTTT.